The 7 T cell receptor beta chains reported below all come from one sample, sequenced in a study of T cells in Graves' hyperthyroidism and ophthalmopathy. RNA transcripts served as the template for amplifying TCR beta CDR3 regions. TCR CDR3 underwent first-round RT-PCR with the HTBI primer set. TCRdb redid the calling of the multiplex PCR reads with MiXCR, one entry per CDR3 protein. This repertoire shows about 770,000 distinct CDR3 sequences, about 19% found once; its top ten account for over 15%. The sample consisted of blood. These receptors were collected from a woman aged 50 to 60 with Graves' hyperthyroidism that later progressed to Graves' ophthalmopathy.

The chain has TRBV19 and TRBJ2-1; 10 bases align to TRBD1. CDR3 size: 15 residues. V was pared by 1 base and J by 6 bases, with 3 bases of the junction left unmatched. The germline gives CDR1 LNHDA, CDR2 SQIVND (reference sequence). CDR3 coding DNA: TGTGCCAGTAGTATAGGACAGGGGGCTATCAATGAGCAGTTCTTC. Its protein is CASSIGQGAINEQFF.

This clonotype was observed a handful of times. The CDR3 region has the DNA TGTGCCAGCAGCCTAACACGGGGCTCATCCACAGATACGCAGTATTTT. Translating it yields CASSLTRGSSTDTQYF. V and J are TRBV4-2 and TRBJ2-3; D is possibly TRBD1 or TRBD2 (5 bases each). Trimming removed 4 bases at V and 2 bases at J, with 16 bases between. Germline V gene data show CDR1 as LGHNA and CDR2 as YNFKEQ. The length of the CDR3 is 16 residues.

There are many counts of this clonotype. The chain is built from TRBV13 and TRBJ2-7, with unresolved D. CDR3 length equals 11 residues. The germline V gene has CDR1 PRHDT and CDR2 FYEKMQ (reference sequence). The V end was cut by 4 bases, the J end by 7 bases, with 8 bases between. CDR3 residues: CASSSRREQYF. The CDR3 DNA reads as TGTGCCAGCAGCTCCCGGCGGGAGCAGTACTTC.

The count of this clonotype is one. The chain links TRBV5-4 to TRBJ1-3; TRBD1 is a possible D gene (5 bases). Germline CDR1 and CDR2: SGHNT and YYREEE (reference sequence). There are 11 residues in the CDR3. With 10 bases removed from V and 4 bases from J, the gap between germline ends came to 9 bases. CDR3 in amino acids: CASKGGNTIYF. CDR3 coding DNA: TGTGCCTCAAAGGGGGGAAACACCATATATTTT.

This clonotype has a handful of counts. The chain uses TRBV27 and TRBJ1-4, with D maybe TRBD1 (5 bases). Per germline, CDR1 MNHEY and CDR2 SMNVEV (reference sequence). CDR3 size: 18 residues. V was clipped by 1 base and J by 4 bases, with 19 bases between them. For the CDR3, the DNA is TGTGCCAGCAGTTTATTTGCAGGGATGGGGAAGGATAATGAAAAACTGTTTTTT. Its translation: CASSLFAGMGKDNEKLFF.

The genes are TRBV14 and TRBJ1-2, with TRBD1 identical over 8 bases. Germline CDR1 reads SGHDN; CDR2 reads FVKESK. The CDR3 contains 15 residues. V was pared by 2 bases and J by 2 bases, with 4 bases of the junction left unmatched. The CDR3 sequence: CASSQTGGLNYGYTF. CDR3 DNA: TGTGCCAGCAGCCAAACAGGGGGTTTAAACTATGGCTACACCTTC. The whole variable domain, remainder taken from reference TRBV14 and TRBJ1-2, is EAGVTQFPSHSVIEKGQTVTLRCDPISGHDNLYWYRRVMGKEIKFLLHFVKESKQDESGMPNNRFLAERTGGTYSTLKVQPAELEDSGVYFCASSQTGGLNYGYTFGSGTRLTVV.

This clonotype was detected once. J is TRBJ2-2 and V is TRBV20-1, with 9 bases matching TRBD1. The CDR3 loop spans 16 amino acids. The V and J ends lost 1 base and 3 bases, in that order; junction bases with no gene match: 6. Germline V lookup: CDR1 DFQATT, CDR2 SNEGSKA (reference sequence). The chain's CDR3 is CSARVPGQGDTGELFF. CDR3 sequence (DNA): TGCAGTGCTAGAGTCCCGGGACAGGGAGACACCGGGGAGCTGTTTTTT.